This passage covers 14 T cell receptor beta chains from one sample sequenced in a study of human T cells and chemical hapten exposure. TCRdb re-analysed the 5' RACE reads in MiXCR, keeping a single row per CDR3 protein. The table includes 65,000 to 95,000 distinct CDR3 sequences, roughly 7.7% detected once. Blood, whole and unfractionated, served as the source for total RNA extraction. Every receptor here comes from a male donor in good health.

This clonotype was counted many times. The chain recombines TRBV6-5 with TRBJ2-7; a possible D gene is TRBD2 (5 bases). Germline CDR1 MNHEY, CDR2 SVGAGI. There are 16 residues in the CDR3. V lost 2 bases to trimming and J lost 0 bases, with 14 bases between them. CDR3 DNA: TGTGCCAGCAGTTACGAGGACCCGGGGTACTCCTACGAGCAGTACTTC. This translates into CASSYEDPGYSYEQYF.

This clonotype was detected ten times or more. The rearrangement uses TRBV12-3 or TRBV12-4 and TRBJ2-3; D is uncertain. This CDR3 spans 14 amino acids. The germline V and J ends were trimmed by 1 base and 1 base, with 6 bases remaining between them. The CDR3 DNA follows: TGTGCCAGCAGTTTAGGGCCCGGCACAGATACGCAGTATTTT. Amino acid sequence: CASSLGPGTDTQYF.

This clonotype has ten or more counts. Here the CDR3 DNA reads TGTGCCAGCAGTTCGGAGGGACAGGTCTATGGCTACACCTTC. Protein sequence: CASSSEGQVYGYTF. The gene calls are TRBV28 and TRBJ1-2; 8 bases match TRBD1. V trimming: 4 bases; J trimming: 4 bases; junction bases outside the gene matches: 5. The CDR3 has 14 residues. In germline, CDR1 is MDHEN, CDR2 SYDVKM.

This clonotype was counted a few times. The V call is TRBV29-1, the J call TRBJ2-1; D may match TRBD1 or TRBD2 (5 bases each). CDR3 length equals 11 residues. Deletions cut 3 bases from V and 8 bases from J, with 8 bases between. The V gene's germline CDR1 is SQVTM and CDR2 ANQGSEA. This CDR3 reads CSVEGVDEQFF. The CDR3 coding sequence is TGCAGCGTTGAGGGGGTAGATGAGCAGTTCTTC.

This clonotype appeared a few times. This sequence joins TRBV2 and TRBJ1-6, with 7 bases fitting TRBD1. The CDR3 is 14 residues long. V lost 6 bases and J lost 7; bases outside the gene matches: 6. Germline V gene sequence: CDR1 SNHLY, CDR2 FYNNEI. The CDR3 DNA is TGTGCCAGCAGCCCGGACAGGTTGAATTCACCCCTCCACTTT. This sequence encodes CASSPDRLNSPLHF.

The chain joins TRBV15 to TRBJ1-4; 7 bases line up with TRBD1. CDR1 LNHNV and CDR2 YYDKDF come from the germline V gene (reference sequence). The junction had 4 bases not matched to a gene; V was cut back by 5 bases and J by 1 base. CDR3 size: 15 residues. The CDR3 coding sequence is TGTGCCACCAGCCCCTACAGGGGAACTAATGAAAAACTGTTTTTT. This translates into CATSPYRGTNEKLFF.

This clonotype was seen repeatedly, ten times or more. CDR3 protein: CASSYSRGLAANNEQFF. The DNA of the CDR3 is TGTGCCAGCAGTTACTCGAGGGGACTAGCGGCGAACAATGAGCAGTTCTTC. The V and J genes are TRBV6-5 and TRBJ2-1; 11 nucleotides match TRBD2. Germline lookup yields CDR1 MNHEY and CDR2 SVGAGI. This CDR3 comprises 17 residues. The J segment lost 5 bases and the V segment lost 0 bases, leaving 6 bases of the junction unmatched.

The V call is TRBV5-1, the J call TRBJ2-4, with 7 nucleotides matching TRBD1. J was trimmed by 1 base and V by 5 bases; bases with no gene match: 9. The CDR3 length is 16 residues. Germline V gene sequence: CDR1 SGHRS, CDR2 YFSETQ. CDR3 in DNA: TGCGCCAGCAGTGAAGAGGGGGCCGGGGCCAAAAACATTCAGTACTTC. It translates to CASSEEGAGAKNIQYF. Full variable domain (outside the CDR3, taken from reference TRBV5-1 and TRBJ2-4): KAGVTQTPRYLIKTRGQQVTLSCSPISGHRSVSWYQQTPGQGLQFLFEYFSETQRNKGNFPGRFSGRQFSNSRSEMNVSTLELGDSALYLCASSEEGAGAKNIQYFGAGTRLSVL.

The chain combines TRBV19 with TRBJ1-1; no clear D gene. Looked up from germline, CDR1 is LNHDA and CDR2 is SQIVND (reference sequence). The CDR3 is 14 amino acids. The ends were cut back, 3 bases at V and 1 base at J, with 9 bases in the middle. The CDR3 sequence is CASSIREGNTEAFF. The CDR3 nucleotides are TGTGCCAGTAGTATTCGTGAAGGGAACACTGAAGCTTTCTTT.

This clonotype occurred many times. The rearrangement links TRBV7-7 to TRBJ2-5, with D possibly TRBD2 on 5 matching bases. V shed 1 base and J shed 1 base, with 13 bases lying between them. There are 16 residues in the CDR3. The germline V gene encodes CDR1 SSHAT and CDR2 FNYEAQ (reference sequence). Written as DNA, the CDR3 is TGTGCCAGCAGCTTAGGTTGGATGGAGGCCCAAGAGACCCAGTACTTC. Its translation is CASSLGWMEAQETQYF.

This sequence joins TRBV29-1 and TRBJ2-1, with D tentatively TRBD1 or TRBD2 (5 bases each). Germline CDR1 is SQVTM and CDR2 is ANQGSEA. Trimming took off 6 bases at V and 8 bases at J, with 23 bases between the two ends. The CDR3 contains 15 residues. The CDR3 nucleotides are TGCAGCGTAACCCCCGGGACCCCCCTTGGGGATGAGCAGTTCTTC. Protein product: CSVTPGTPLGDEQFF.

The rearrangement uses TRBV3-1 and TRBJ1-1; maybe TRBD1 (6 bases). This CDR3 region has 14 residues. The germline gives CDR1 LGHDT, CDR2 YNNKEL (reference sequence). V was pared by 1 base and J by 7 bases, with 13 bases between. CDR3 DNA sequence: TGTGCCAGCAGCCAAGTCTCAGGGGCGAGTGAAGCTTTCTTT. It codes for CASSQVSGASEAFF.

This clonotype was counted a few times. The V and J genes are TRBV9 and TRBJ2-3; D is undetermined. The V gene's germline CDR1 is SGDLS and CDR2 YYNGEE. The CDR3 has 15 amino acids. Trimming removed 4 bases from V and 0 bases from J, with 12 bases in between. CDR3 in amino acids: CASSPRLTSTDTQYF. CDR3 DNA sequence: TGTGCCAGCAGCCCAAGACTGACTAGCACAGATACGCAGTATTTT.

The table lists this clonotype with many counts. This sequence joins TRBV5-5 and TRBJ2-4; 7 positions agree with TRBD2. The CDR3 sequence is 18 residues long. The V and J ends lost 0 bases and 0 bases, in that order; junction bases with no gene match: 9. Germline assignment: CDR1 SGHKS and CDR2 YYEKEE (reference sequence). CDR3 bases: TGTGCCAGCAGCTTGGACGCGGGAGTGCCGCTAGCCAAAAACATTCAGTACTTC. Translating it yields CASSLDAGVPLAKNIQYF.